This is a list of T cell receptor beta chains from one sample in a study of cytomegalovirus exposure and HLA in healthy donors. Sequencing used immunoSEQ multiplex PCR; TCRdb keeps in-frame clones, though not all of them. The sample has around 250,000 clones; about 90% are singletons. Sample: PBMCs. These receptors were collected from a woman in her late teens or twenties in good health and CMV-seronegative. The CDR3 runs from the conserved cysteine through the conserved F or W. Each record gives: clone size, J gene, V gene, D gene, CDR3 protein, CDR3 DNA. The D gene is left open where the match is weak. For some rows the clone size is stated as once, few or many, or as a class when expanded; others skip it.

NA	TRBJ1-6	TRBV7-8	NA	CASSSRTTGYNSPLHF	TGTGCCAGCAGCTCACGAACGACGGGCTATAATTCACCCCTCCACTTT
NA	TRBJ2-3	TRBV7-9	NA	CASSLSTGPSTDTQYF	TGTGCCAGCAGCTTATCAACAGGTCCTAGCACAGATACGCAGTATTTT
NA	TRBJ1-4	TRBV2	NA	CASSAGLGRDDEKLFF	TGTGCCAGCAGCGCCGGACTAGGCAGGGACGATGAAAAACTGTTTTTT
NA	TRBJ2-2	TRBV30	TRBD2	CAWNRVAGQNTGELFF	TGTGCCTGGAACCGAGTAGCGGGGCAGAACACCGGGGAGCTGTTTTTT
NA	TRBJ1-5	TRBV6-5	NA	CASRRDNNQPQHF	TGTGCCAGCAGACGGGACAACAATCAGCCCCAGCATTTT
NA	TRBJ1-6	TRBV7-8	TRBD1	CASSPPGTGHAPLHF	TGTGCCAGCAGCCCCCCCGGGACAGGGCATGCACCCCTCCACTTT
NA	TRBJ2-5	TRBV5-6	NA	CASSLEWGPGLQETQYF	TGTGCCAGCAGCTTGGAGTGGGGGCCAGGCCTCCAAGAGACCCAGTACTTC
NA	TRBJ2-5	TRBV5-4	NA	CASSFRQKQETQYF	TGTGCCAGCAGCTTTAGACAGAAACAAGAGACCCAGTACTTC
once	TRBJ2-1	TRBV28	TRBD1	CASSSDRGYNEQFF	TGTGCCAGCAGTTCGGACAGGGGGTACAATGAGCAGTTCTTC
few	TRBJ1-6	TRBV19	TRBD1	CASNPGTAGNSPLHF	TGTGCCAGTAATCCGGGGACAGCCGGGAATTCACCCCTCCACTTT
NA	TRBJ2-3	TRBV9	NA	CASSENWGVNTDTQYF	TGTGCCAGCAGCGAGAACTGGGGGGTTAACACAGATACGCAGTATTTT
few	TRBJ2-7	TRBV4-1	TRBD1	CASSPRDRGPYEQYF	TGCGCCAGCAGCCCCCGGGACAGGGGGCCCTACGAGCAGTACTTC
once	TRBJ1-6	TRBV5-1	NA	CASSLEEGDNSPLHF	TGCGCCAGCAGCTTGGAGGAGGGAGATAATTCACCCCTCCACTTT
NA	TRBJ1-4	TRBV4-1	NA	CASSQGFWGSEKLFF	TGCGCCAGCAGCCAGGGCTTTTGGGGCTCGGAAAAACTGTTTTTT
few	TRBJ1-2	TRBV6-5	NA	CASSYSSGGYTF	TGTGCCAGCAGTTACTCGAGCGGAGGCTACACCTTC
NA	TRBJ1-2	TRBV6-1	NA	CASTLGRTNYGYTF	TGTGCCAGCACCCTCGGGAGAACTAACTATGGCTACACCTTC
NA	TRBJ2-7	TRBV6-5	NA	CASSYGLRPYEQYF	TGTGCCAGCAGTTACGGACTTAGACCCTACGAGCAGTACTTC
NA	TRBJ1-1	TRBV5-6	TRBD1	CASRDREVVPMNTEAFF	TGTGCCAGCCGGGACAGGGAAGTGGTCCCCATGAACACTGAAGCTTTCTTT
NA	TRBJ1-2	TRBV19	NA	CASQYRVSYGYTF	TGTGCCAGTCAATATCGGGTCTCCTATGGCTACACCTTC
NA	TRBJ2-1	TRBV5-6	TRBD1	CASSLGLGDSYNEQFF	TGTGCCAGCAGCTTGGGCCTAGGGGACAGTTACAATGAGCAGTTCTTC
NA	TRBJ1-6	TRBV7-9	NA	CASSLGGQEINSPLHF	TGTGCCAGCAGCTTAGGAGGGCAGGAAATAAATTCACCCCTCCACTTT
NA	TRBJ2-7	TRBV2	TRBD1	CASRGYTTGTRGHEQYF	TGTGCCAGCAGGGGCTACACTACCGGGACCAGGGGGCACGAGCAGTACTTC
NA	TRBJ1-4	TRBV5-1	NA	CASSPIGRDEKLFF	TGCGCCAGCAGTCCAATAGGCCGGGATGAAAAACTGTTTTTT
NA	TRBJ2-5	TRBV2	NA	CASKGPDLKTQYF	TGTGCCAGCAAGGGGCCGGATTTGAAGACCCAGTACTTC
NA	TRBJ2-1	TRBV2	NA	CASSVSKEADEQFF	TGTGCCAGCAGTGTCTCAAAAGAGGCCGATGAGCAGTTCTTC
NA	TRBJ2-5	TRBV27	NA	CASSAGTSQETQYF	TGTGCCAGCAGTGCCGGGACTTCACAAGAGACCCAGTACTTC
NA	TRBJ1-5	TRBV4-1	NA	CASSQVSGRSNQPQHF	TGCGCCAGCAGCCAAGTATCGGGGAGAAGCAATCAGCCCCAGCATTTT
NA	TRBJ2-1	TRBV27	TRBD2	CASSDLRSGGSYNEQFF	TGTGCCAGCAGTGACCTCAGGAGCGGGGGCTCCTACAATGAGCAGTTCTTC
NA	TRBJ2-1	TRBV6-6	TRBD2	CASSPGGGRDEQFF	TGTGCCAGCAGCCCAGGCGGGGGGCGGGATGAGCAGTTCTTC
NA	TRBJ1-4	TRBV30	NA	CAWSLGDGRALF	TGTGCCTGGAGTTTAGGTGACGGCAGGGCGCTTTTT
NA	TRBJ2-7	TRBV5-1	TRBD2	CASSPPNGGADEQYF	TGCGCCAGCAGCCCCCCCAACGGGGGGGCCGACGAGCAGTACTTC
NA	TRBJ2-3	TRBV4-2	NA	CASSQVGETDTQYF	TGTGCCAGCAGCCAAGTGGGCGAAACAGATACGCAGTATTTT
NA	TRBJ1-2	TRBV2	NA	CASSELGAGSNYGYTF	TGTGCCAGCAGTGAATTGGGGGCCGGATCTAACTATGGCTACACCTTC
once	TRBJ1-4	TRBV28	TRBD1	CASSLRQGAKEKLFF	TGTGCCAGCAGTTTAAGGCAGGGGGCCAAAGAAAAACTGTTTTTT
NA	TRBJ2-5	TRBV10-3	NA	CAISETDSLQETQYF	TGTGCCATCAGTGAAACTGACAGCCTTCAAGAGACCCAGTACTTC
NA	TRBJ1-2	TRBV6-1	TRBD1	CASSDGQGRYYGYTF	TGTGCCAGCAGTGATGGACAGGGCCGATACTATGGCTACACCTTC
NA	TRBJ2-5	TRBV19	NA	CASSIAGPQETQYF	TGTGCCAGTAGTATTGCGGGACCACAAGAGACCCAGTACTTC
NA	TRBJ2-2	TRBV7-3	TRBD2	CASSLGTSGGSTGELFF	TGTGCCAGCAGCTTAGGGACTAGCGGGGGTTCCACCGGGGAGCTGTTTTTT
NA	TRBJ2-1	TRBV5-1	NA	CASRGQGGYNEQFF	TGCGCCAGCAGAGGGCAGGGGGGCTACAATGAGCAGTTCTTC
NA	TRBJ2-1	TRBV5-1	TRBD2	CASSNSGGSSYNEQFF	TGCGCCAGCAGCAACAGCGGGGGGAGCTCCTACAATGAGCAGTTCTTC
NA	TRBJ1-1	TRBV5-6	NA	CASSLNSPGPNTEAFF	TGTGCCAGCAGCTTGAATTCTCCAGGGCCGAACACTGAAGCTTTCTTT
NA	TRBJ2-3	TRBV28	NA	CASSLGSWDTQYF	TGTGCCAGCAGTTTAGGCTCGTGGGATACGCAGTATTTT
NA	TRBJ1-1	TRBV9	NA	CASSLHLGEGNTEAFF	TGTGCCAGCAGCCTACACTTGGGAGAAGGCAACACTGAAGCTTTCTTT
NA	TRBJ1-2	TRBV6-1	NA	CASSGGGYGYTF	TGTGCCAGCAGTGGAGGGGGCTATGGCTACACCTTC
once	TRBJ2-4	TRBV6-5	TRBD2	CASSRHGTSGDIQYF	TGTGCCAGCAGTCGCCACGGGACTAGCGGAGACATTCAGTACTTC
NA	TRBJ1-2	TRBV28	NA	CASRRPDSFYGYTF	TGTGCCAGCAGACGCCCGGACAGTTTCTATGGCTACACCTTC
NA	TRBJ1-3	TRBV29-1	NA	CSVTTPDSGNTIYF	TGCAGCGTGACTACTCCGGACTCTGGAAACACCATATATTTT
NA	TRBJ2-7	TRBV14	TRBD1	CASGTGNEQYF	TGTGCCAGCGGGACAGGGAACGAGCAGTACTTC
NA	TRBJ2-1	TRBV28	TRBD1	CAGTGGEQFF	TGTGCCGGGACAGGGGGTGAGCAGTTCTTC
NA	TRBJ1-1	TRBV4-1	NA	CASSQAGQNTEAFF	TGCGCCAGCAGCCAAGCGGGACAAAACACTGAAGCTTTCTTT
once	TRBJ2-1	TRBV28	NA	CASSEGGSVDEQFF	TGTGCCAGCAGCGAAGGGGGATCGGTCGATGAGCAGTTCTTC
NA	TRBJ1-2	TRBV6-5	NA	CASSLQGYGYTF	TGTGCCAGCAGCCTACAGGGCTATGGCTACACCTTC
NA	TRBJ1-5	TRBV2	NA	CASSEGRDQPQHF	TGTGCCAGCAGTGAAGGCAGGGATCAGCCCCAGCATTTT